This is a list of T cell receptor beta chains from one sample in a study of cytomegalovirus exposure and HLA in healthy donors. Assay: immunoSEQ multiplex PCR; the TCRdb copy retains only in-frame clones and omits some. The table lists 200,000 to 250,000 clones, just under 90% of them singletons. The sample comprised PBMCs. The receptor source for this set is a man in his late teens or twenties in good health and CMV-seronegative. Both conserved end residues are part of each CDR3. The D gene is left open where the match is weak. Expanded clones get a size class; other rows say once, few or many, or leave the size out.

v_call: TRBV5-4
d_call: NA
clone_size: NA
j_call: TRBJ2-5
cdr3_aa: CASSLVEGEETQYF
cdr3_nt: TGTGCCAGCAGCTTGGTTGAGGGTGAGGAGACCCAGTACTTC

v_call: TRBV5-4
d_call: TRBD1
clone_size: NA
j_call: TRBJ1-6
cdr3_aa: CASSFGTGISPLHF
cdr3_nt: TGTGCCAGCAGCTTTGGGACAGGGATTTCACCCCTCCACTTT

v_call: TRBV2
d_call: TRBD1
clone_size: once
j_call: TRBJ2-7
cdr3_aa: CASSPPTGGHEQYF
cdr3_nt: TGTGCCAGCAGTCCCCCGACAGGGGGCCACGAGCAGTACTTC

v_call: TRBV2
d_call: NA
clone_size: once
j_call: TRBJ2-7
cdr3_aa: CASRIRQASYEQYF
cdr3_nt: TGTGCCAGCAGGATCCGACAGGCGTCCTACGAGCAGTACTTC

v_call: TRBV27
d_call: TRBD1
clone_size: NA
j_call: TRBJ1-1
cdr3_aa: CASSSYGTATEAFF
cdr3_nt: TGTGCCAGCAGTTCCTACGGGACAGCCACTGAAGCTTTCTTT

v_call: TRBV2
d_call: NA
clone_size: NA
j_call: TRBJ2-7
cdr3_aa: CARRVSSYEQYF
cdr3_nt: TGTGCCAGGCGGGTAAGCTCCTACGAGCAGTACTTC

v_call: TRBV28
d_call: TRBD1
clone_size: few
j_call: TRBJ1-1
cdr3_aa: CASSFRGRWTEAFF
cdr3_nt: TGTGCCAGCAGTTTCAGGGGGCGTTGGACTGAAGCTTTCTTT

v_call: TRBV15
d_call: NA
clone_size: NA
j_call: TRBJ1-1
cdr3_aa: CATSRETGDPEAFF
cdr3_nt: TGTGCCACCAGCAGAGAGACAGGAGACCCTGAAGCTTTCTTT

v_call: TRBV9
d_call: NA
clone_size: NA
j_call: TRBJ1-1
cdr3_aa: CASSVDPGGTEAFF
cdr3_nt: TGTGCCAGCAGCGTAGACCCGGGGGGAACTGAAGCTTTCTTT

v_call: TRBV2
d_call: TRBD1
clone_size: once
j_call: TRBJ1-1
cdr3_aa: CASTGTGFEAFF
cdr3_nt: TGTGCCAGCACCGGGACAGGGTTTGAAGCTTTCTTT

v_call: TRBV2
d_call: TRBD2
clone_size: NA
j_call: TRBJ2-1
cdr3_aa: CASSQGTSGFNEQFF
cdr3_nt: TGTGCCAGCAGCCAAGGGACTAGCGGCTTTAATGAGCAGTTCTTC

v_call: TRBV14
d_call: TRBD1
clone_size: NA
j_call: TRBJ2-5
cdr3_aa: CASAGQVQETQYF
cdr3_nt: TGTGCCAGCGCCGGACAGGTACAAGAGACCCAGTACTTC

v_call: TRBV5-6
d_call: NA
clone_size: NA
j_call: TRBJ1-3
cdr3_aa: CASSFGARSSGNTIYF
cdr3_nt: TGTGCCAGCAGCTTCGGTGCCCGCTCCTCTGGAAACACCATATATTTT

v_call: TRBV10-3
d_call: TRBD1
clone_size: once
j_call: TRBJ1-2
cdr3_aa: CARRQGPGDGYTF
cdr3_nt: TGTGCCAGACGACAGGGGCCCGGGGATGGCTACACCTTC

v_call: TRBV6-1
d_call: NA
clone_size: NA
j_call: TRBJ1-3
cdr3_aa: CASSEALSLSGNTIYF
cdr3_nt: TGTGCCAGCAGTGAAGCGCTAAGCCTCTCTGGAAACACCATATATTTT

v_call: TRBV27
d_call: TRBD2
clone_size: NA
j_call: TRBJ2-1
cdr3_aa: CASSLDLAANNEQFF
cdr3_nt: TGTGCCAGCAGTTTAGACCTAGCGGCCAACAATGAGCAGTTCTTC

v_call: TRBV6-4
d_call: NA
clone_size: once
j_call: TRBJ1-6
cdr3_aa: CASSEVRGVSPLHF
cdr3_nt: TGTGCCAGCAGTGAGGTCAGGGGTGTTTCACCCCTCCACTTT

v_call: TRBV14
d_call: NA
clone_size: NA
j_call: TRBJ2-1
cdr3_aa: CASSQEHPSLQSEQFF
cdr3_nt: TGTGCCAGCAGCCAAGAGCATCCATCCTTACAAAGTGAGCAGTTCTTC

v_call: TRBV10-3
d_call: NA
clone_size: once
j_call: TRBJ2-7
cdr3_aa: CATKDFQIYEQYF
cdr3_nt: TGTGCCACCAAGGACTTCCAAATCTACGAGCAGTACTTC

v_call: TRBV5-1
d_call: TRBD1
clone_size: few
j_call: TRBJ1-2
cdr3_aa: CASSLGTGGHYNYGYTF
cdr3_nt: TGCGCCAGCAGCTTGGGGACAGGCGGACACTATAACTATGGCTACACCTTC

v_call: TRBV7-7
d_call: NA
clone_size: NA
j_call: TRBJ1-4
cdr3_aa: CASSSEQDSEKLFF
cdr3_nt: TGTGCTAGCAGCTCCGAACAGGACAGTGAAAAACTGTTTTTT

v_call: TRBV4-1
d_call: NA
clone_size: NA
j_call: TRBJ1-4
cdr3_aa: CASSQAGSTATNEKLFF
cdr3_nt: TGCGCCAGCAGCCAAGCGGGGAGTACTGCAACTAATGAAAAACTGTTTTTT

v_call: TRBV4-2
d_call: TRBD2
clone_size: NA
j_call: TRBJ2-3
cdr3_aa: CASSQSSGTTDTQYF
cdr3_nt: TGTGCCAGCAGCCAATCTAGCGGGACGACAGATACGCAGTATTTT

v_call: TRBV5-6
d_call: NA
clone_size: few
j_call: TRBJ1-6
cdr3_aa: CASSLEVGSNSPLHF
cdr3_nt: TGTGCCAGCAGCTTGGAGGTGGGCTCTAATTCACCCCTCCACTTT

v_call: TRBV4-2
d_call: TRBD2
clone_size: NA
j_call: TRBJ2-7
cdr3_aa: CASSQVSGGYSYEQYF
cdr3_nt: TGTGCCAGCAGCCAAGTATCGGGAGGATACTCCTACGAGCAGTACTTC

v_call: TRBV5-4
d_call: TRBD2
clone_size: NA
j_call: TRBJ2-7
cdr3_aa: CASSLDLQTSGNTYEQYF
cdr3_nt: TGTGCCAGCAGCTTGGACCTACAGACTAGCGGGAACACCTACGAGCAGTACTTC

v_call: TRBV28
d_call: TRBD1
clone_size: NA
j_call: TRBJ1-6
cdr3_aa: CASSFGQGGNSPLHF
cdr3_nt: TGTGCCAGCAGTTTCGGACAGGGGGGTAATTCACCCCTCCACTTT

v_call: TRBV27
d_call: NA
clone_size: NA
j_call: TRBJ2-3
cdr3_aa: CASSFEGLSATQYF
cdr3_nt: TGTGCCAGCAGTTTTGAAGGACTAAGCGCTACGCAGTATTTT

v_call: TRBV7-9
d_call: NA
clone_size: NA
j_call: TRBJ2-7
cdr3_aa: CASSPSGGYGYEQYF
cdr3_nt: TGTGCCAGCAGCCCGTCTGGCGGGTACGGCTACGAGCAGTACTTC

v_call: TRBV15
d_call: NA
clone_size: NA
j_call: TRBJ1-5
cdr3_aa: CATSRDLRGQPQHF
cdr3_nt: TGTGCCACCAGCAGAGATCTTCGAGGACAGCCCCAGCATTTT

v_call: TRBV5-1
d_call: NA
clone_size: once
j_call: TRBJ2-7
cdr3_aa: CASSLAEGDTYEQYF
cdr3_nt: TGCGCCAGCAGCTTGGCCGAAGGGGACACCTACGAGCAGTACTTC

v_call: TRBV11-2
d_call: NA
clone_size: NA
j_call: TRBJ1-2
cdr3_aa: CASSLEGAYGYTF
cdr3_nt: TGTGCCAGCAGCTTAGAAGGGGCTTATGGCTACACCTTC

v_call: TRBV6-1
d_call: TRBD1
clone_size: NA
j_call: TRBJ2-7
cdr3_aa: CASSTGGSSPHEQYF
cdr3_nt: TGTGCCAGCAGTACAGGGGGTTCTAGTCCCCACGAGCAGTACTTC

v_call: TRBV27
d_call: NA
clone_size: NA
j_call: TRBJ2-3
cdr3_aa: CASRSPTSTDTQYF
cdr3_nt: TGTGCCAGCAGATCTCCCACTAGCACAGATACGCAGTATTTT

v_call: TRBV7-9
d_call: NA
clone_size: NA
j_call: TRBJ2-1
cdr3_aa: CASSPNGGLEQFF
cdr3_nt: TGTGCCAGCAGCCCTAACGGGGGTTTAGAGCAGTTCTTC

v_call: TRBV5-5
d_call: NA
clone_size: few
j_call: TRBJ2-2
cdr3_aa: CASSLDGWQDIGELFF
cdr3_nt: TGTGCCAGCAGCTTGGATGGGTGGCAGGACATCGGGGAGCTGTTTTTT

v_call: TRBV27
d_call: NA
clone_size: NA
j_call: TRBJ2-7
cdr3_aa: CASSLASGNEQYF
cdr3_nt: TGTGCCAGCAGTTTAGCTTCAGGGAACGAGCAGTACTTC

v_call: TRBV7-2
d_call: TRBD1
clone_size: NA
j_call: TRBJ1-2
cdr3_aa: CASSGTVYYTF
cdr3_nt: TGTGCCAGCAGCGGGACAGTGTACTACACCTTC

v_call: TRBV29-1
d_call: NA
clone_size: NA
j_call: TRBJ1-1
cdr3_aa: CSVVGLAEAFF
cdr3_nt: TGCAGCGTTGTGGGGCTTGCTGAAGCTTTCTTT

v_call: TRBV11-2
d_call: TRBD2
clone_size: once
j_call: TRBJ2-7
cdr3_aa: CASSPTSGSYEQYF
cdr3_nt: TGTGCCAGCAGCCCCACTAGCGGCTCCTACGAGCAGTACTTC

v_call: TRBV9
d_call: TRBD2
clone_size: NA
j_call: TRBJ2-5
cdr3_aa: CASSVVLAGGLETQYF
cdr3_nt: TGTGCCAGCAGCGTAGTCCTAGCGGGAGGGCTAGAGACCCAGTACTTC

v_call: TRBV7-3
d_call: NA
clone_size: NA
j_call: TRBJ2-3
cdr3_aa: CASSLGLSDTQYF
cdr3_nt: TGTGCCAGCAGCTTGGGACTCTCAGATACGCAGTATTTT

v_call: TRBV2
d_call: NA
clone_size: NA
j_call: TRBJ2-7
cdr3_aa: CASSQGSLGPYEQYF
cdr3_nt: TGTGCCAGCAGCCAGGGCTCATTGGGCCCCTACGAGCAGTACTTC

v_call: TRBV11-2
d_call: TRBD1
clone_size: NA
j_call: TRBJ1-5
cdr3_aa: CASSPGHRGSNQPQHF
cdr3_nt: TGTGCCAGCAGCCCAGGCCACAGGGGCAGCAATCAGCCCCAGCATTTT

v_call: TRBV6-6
d_call: NA
clone_size: NA
j_call: TRBJ2-3
cdr3_aa: CASSYTGTTGTDTQYF
cdr3_nt: TGTGCCAGCAGTTACACAGGGACTACCGGCACAGATACGCAGTATTTT

v_call: TRBV21-1
d_call: NA
clone_size: NA
j_call: TRBJ1-5
cdr3_aa: CASSKWDRGGQPQHF
cdr3_nt: TGTGCCAGCAGCAAATGGGACAGGGGAGGTCAGCCCCAGCATTTT

v_call: TRBV6-5
d_call: NA
clone_size: NA
j_call: TRBJ2-6
cdr3_aa: CATSRVTGANVLTF
cdr3_nt: TGTGCCACCAGCAGGGTTACTGGGGCCAACGTCCTGACTTTC

v_call: TRBV19
d_call: TRBD1
clone_size: NA
j_call: TRBJ1-5
cdr3_aa: CASSDRVVQPQHF
cdr3_nt: TGTGCCAGTAGCGACAGGGTAGTGCAGCCCCAGCATTTT

v_call: TRBV29-1
d_call: NA
clone_size: NA
j_call: TRBJ1-1
cdr3_aa: CSVEGFGLRNTEAFF
cdr3_nt: TGCAGCGTTGAAGGTTTCGGACTCCGGAACACTGAAGCTTTCTTT